What follows are 32 T cell receptor beta chains derived from one specimen sequenced in a study of cytomegalovirus exposure and HLA in healthy donors. With 60 Vbeta and 13 Jbeta primers, the PCR was carried out. The repertoire was sequenced with immunoSEQ multiplex PCR; TCRdb's copy has only in-frame clones and lacks some. This table has roughly 190,000 clones, about 59% appearing once. The sequenced sample was PBMCs. Receptors were obtained from a man aged 40-49 years in good health and CMV-seronegative.

The gene calls are TRBV6-4 and TRBJ2-7; 7 bases match TRBD1. Germline assignment: CDR1 MRHNA and CDR2 SNTAGT. The length of the CDR3 is 15 residues. V shed 0 bases and J 4 bases; nucleotides not matched to a gene: 6. This chain's CDR3 is CASSDSEGGLYEQYF. CDR3 DNA sequence: TGTGCCAGCAGTGACTCAGAAGGGGGCCTTTACGAGCAGTACTTC.

The chain is built from TRBV4-3 and TRBJ2-5, with 13 nucleotides matching TRBD2. The CDR3 contains 16 residues. V lost 0 bases and J lost 5; bases outside the gene matches: 3. Germline CDR1 is LGHNA and CDR2 is YSLEER. CDR3 sequence (DNA): TGCGCCAGCAGCCAAGAACTAGCGGGAGGGCCGGAGACCCAGTACTTC. Protein sequence: CASSQELAGGPETQYF.

This clone appeared once. The V gene is TRBV6-1, the J gene TRBJ1-5; TRBD1 agrees at 7 bases. Germline V lookup: CDR1 MNHNS, CDR2 SASEGT. J gave up 3 bases and V 4 bases, and 9 bases lay outside the gene matches. This CDR3 comprises 16 residues. CDR3 in DNA: TGTGCCAGCAGTGCTAGACAGGGAGAAATCAATCAGCCCCAGCATTTT. Protein sequence: CASSARQGEINQPQHF.

The chain has TRBV6-5 and TRBJ1-6; D unresolved. V lost 3 bases and J lost 0, with 9 bases in between. The germline V gene encodes CDR1 MNHEY and CDR2 SVGAGI. The CDR3 extends over 16 amino acids. Here the CDR3 DNA reads TGTGCCAGCAGTTATATGCGGAGCTCCTATAATTCACCCCTCCACTTT. As protein: CASSYMRSSYNSPLHF.

This clone was seen once. The chain is built from TRBV6-4 and TRBJ2-1, with TRBD2 identical over 7 bases. The CDR3 consists of 15 residues. V lost 4 bases to trimming and J lost 2 bases; unmatched junction nucleotides: 5. CDR1 is MRHNA and CDR2 is SNTAGT in the germline V gene. This CDR3 is CASSAEAGTYNEQFF. The CDR3 DNA follows: TGTGCCAGCAGTGCTGAAGCGGGGACCTACAATGAGCAGTTCTTC.

J is TRBJ2-1 and V is TRBV19, with a possible D match to TRBD1 (6 bases). CDR3 length: 14 amino acids. Germline V gene sequence: CDR1 LNHDA, CDR2 SQIVND (reference sequence). The V end lost 5 bases, the J end lost 3 bases, and 11 bases lay between the germline ends. The CDR3 here is CASSSGQSYNEQFF. CDR3 bases: TGTGCCAGTAGTTCAGGACAGAGCTACAATGAGCAGTTCTTC.

The chain employs TRBV14 and TRBJ1-1; D remains ambiguous. The CDR3 has 13 residues. Germline V gives CDR1 SGHDN, CDR2 FVKESK. V shed 0 bases and J shed 5 bases, with 7 bases lying between them. The CDR3 sequence is CASSQESRTEAFF. CDR3 DNA sequence: TGTGCCAGCAGCCAAGAGAGCCGGACTGAAGCTTTCTTT.

About this clone: The junction does not match germline at one end; this may be a read error. The chain links TRBV2 to TRBJ1-4; 9 positions match TRBD1. The CDR3 contains 15 residues. CDR1 SNHLY and CDR2 FYNNEI come from the germline V gene. The CDR3, as DNA: TGTGCCAGCAGGGAAGACAGGGGGGAAGGGGAAAAACTGTTTTTT. Protein sequence: CASREDRGEGEKLFF. The full variable domain, with the rest looked up from reference TRBV2 and TRBJ1-4, is EPEVTQTPSHQVTQMGQEVILRCVPISNHLYFYWYRQILGQKVEFLVSFYNNEISEKSEIFDDQFSVERPDGSNFTLKIRSTKLEDSAMYFCASREDRGEGEKLFFGSGTQLSVL.

This rearrangement joins TRBV5-6 to TRBJ1-2, with D unresolved. The CDR3 covers 13 residues. With 5 bases removed from V and 0 bases from J, the gap between germline ends came to 8 bases. Germline lookup yields CDR1 SGHDT and CDR2 YYEEEE. This CDR3 reads CASSLRANYGYTF. The CDR3 DNA sequence: TGTGCCAGCAGTCTGAGGGCTAACTATGGCTACACCTTC.

The V and J genes are TRBV11-2 and TRBJ1-5; D gene uncertain. The V end lost 10 bases, the J end lost 0 bases, and 19 bases lay between the germline ends. Germline V lookup: CDR1 SGHAT, CDR2 FQNNGV. The CDR3 is 16 amino acids. CDR3 sequence: CATSTRFTYSNQPQHF. The CDR3 region has the DNA TGTGCCACCTCGACCAGGTTCACTTATAGCAATCAGCCCCAGCATTTT.

The rearrangement links TRBV6-4 to TRBJ1-2, with D tentatively TRBD1 (6 bases). The germline CDR1 and CDR2 sequences are MRHNA and SNTAGT. Trimming cost V 3 bases and J 7 bases, with 18 bases left between them. This CDR3 has 15 residues. The CDR3 DNA reads as TGTGCCAGCAGTGAAGAGGGGGAGCAGGCCGGTGGCTACACCTTC. This encodes CASSEEGEQAGGYTF.

The chain joins TRBV18 to TRBJ2-1; 14 bases line up with TRBD2. Germline loops: CDR1 KGHSH, CDR2 LQKENI. With 4 bases clipped from V and 6 bases from J, the junction kept 5 bases outside the gene matches. The CDR3 has 16 residues. The CDR3 nucleotides are TGTGCCAGCTCACAAGGACTAGCGGGAGGAGGCAATGAGCAGTTCTTC. It is translated as CASSQGLAGGGNEQFF. Full variable domain (rest looked up from reference TRBV18 and TRBJ2-1): NAGVMQNPRHLVRRRGQEARLRCSPMKGHSHVYWYRQLPEEGLKFMVYLQKENIIDESGMPKERFSAEFPKEGPSILRIQQVVRGDSAAYFCASSQGLAGGGNEQFFGPGTRLTVL.

This clone was found a few times. This chain links TRBV30 with TRBJ1-6, with 7 nucleotides matching TRBD1. Unmatched junction bases numbered 5, after V lost 1 base and J lost 5 bases. This CDR3 has 15 residues. Germline CDR1 GTSNPN, CDR2 SVGIG (reference sequence). The CDR3 here is CAWSGGGSNNSPLHF. The CDR3, as DNA: TGTGCCTGGAGTGGAGGGGGCTCTAATAATTCACCCCTCCACTTT.

This clone was seen once. Its ends do not fully match the called genes, so a read error is possible. The J gene is TRBJ1-5, the V gene TRBV30, with D unclear. The CDR3 runs 14 residues. Germline V lookup: CDR1 GTSNPN, CDR2 SVGIG (reference sequence). CDR3 loop: CAWSAVTSNRPQHF. The CDR3 DNA reads as TGTGCCTGGAGTGCGGTGACTAGCAATCGGCCCCAGCATTTT.

The CDR3 bases are TGCAGCGTTCCGGGACTAGCGGGGGGGATTGAAGAGACCCAGTACTTC. Translation: CSVPGLAGGIEETQYF. The genes are TRBV29-1 and TRBJ2-5; 16 bases match TRBD2. Per germline, CDR1 SQVTM and CDR2 ANQGSEA. This CDR3 is 16 amino acids long. V shed 5 bases and J 3 bases; nucleotides not matched to a gene: 6.

The chain joins TRBV18 to TRBJ2-7; weak D call: TRBD1 (5 bases). This CDR3 contains 14 residues. Looked up from germline, CDR1 is KGHSH and CDR2 is LQKENI. Trimming pared 0 bases from V and 3 bases from J, leaving 9 bases between. CDR3: CASSPPLRVYEQYF. The CDR3, as DNA: TGTGCCAGCTCACCACCTCTCAGGGTCTACGAGCAGTACTTC.

This clone was picked up a small number of times. The chain has TRBV5-6 and TRBJ2-5; TRBD2 matches at 9 bases. This CDR3 spans 17 amino acids. Per the germline V gene, CDR1 is SGHDT and CDR2 is YYEEEE. V gave up 1 base and J gave up 2 bases; unmatched junction bases: 9. The CDR3 sequence: CASSLFGTSRLQETQYF. In nucleotides, the CDR3 is TGTGCCAGCAGCTTGTTTGGGACTAGCCGATTGCAAGAGACCCAGTACTTC. Variable domain in full (rest from reference TRBV5-6 and TRBJ2-5): DAGVTQSPTHLIKTRGQQVTLRCSPKSGHDTVSWYQQALGQGPQFIFQYYEEEERQRGNFPDRFSGHQFPNYSSELNVNALLLGDSALYLCASSLFGTSRLQETQYFGPGTRLLVL.

The chain carries TRBV5-4 and TRBJ2-1; no clear D gene. This CDR3 is 12 amino acids long. Trimming took 4 bases from V and 5 from J, leaving 7 bases between them. The V gene's germline CDR1 is SGHNT and CDR2 YYREEE (reference sequence). DNA for the CDR3: TGTGCCAGCAGCCCCTTTAACAATGAGCAGTTCTTC. This sequence encodes CASSPFNNEQFF.

This clone was detected a few times. The rearrangement joins TRBV7-8 to TRBJ1-5; unclear D gene. Germline V gene sequence: CDR1 SGHVS, CDR2 FQNEAQ. The CDR3 is 16 residues long. V was clipped by 1 base and J by 0 bases, with 10 bases between them. The CDR3 DNA is TGTGCCAGCAGCTTAGTTTCTGTGTATAGCAATCAGCCCCAGCATTTT. Protein: CASSLVSVYSNQPQHF.

The gene calls are TRBV19 and TRBJ2-1; a possible D gene is TRBD1 (7 bases). The germline V gene has CDR1 LNHDA and CDR2 SQIVND (reference sequence). V was clipped by 7 bases and J by 4 bases, with 14 bases between them. The CDR3 spans 14 residues. Here the CDR3 DNA reads TGTGCCAGTAAATTCCAGGGGGGATACAATGAGCAGTTCTTC. Protein: CASKFQGGYNEQFF.

The chain has TRBV15 and TRBJ2-5; the match to TRBD1 covers 9 bases. CDR1 is LNHNV and CDR2 is YYDKDF in the germline V gene (reference sequence). V was pared by 6 bases and J by 11 bases, with 13 bases of the junction left unmatched. The CDR3 totals 14 residues. CDR3 DNA sequence: TGTGCCACCAGTCCGGGACAGGGTTCGCGGGAGCAGTACTTC. Amino acids: CATSPGQGSREQYF.

The CDR3 protein is CASSLEAGRGETQYF. DNA for the CDR3: TGTGCCAGCAGTCTTGAGGCGGGGAGAGGAGAGACCCAGTACTTC. V gene TRBV6-1 combines with J gene TRBJ2-5, with D possibly TRBD2 on 6 matching bases. From germline, CDR1 is MNHNS and CDR2 SASEGT. This CDR3 region has 15 residues. V shed 5 bases and J shed 4 bases, with 17 bases lying between them.

The chain recombines TRBV30 with TRBJ1-2; D is possibly TRBD1 (5 bases). The CDR3 is 15 amino acids. With 2 bases removed from V and 7 bases from J, the gap between germline ends came to 20 bases. Germline values: CDR1 GTSNPN, CDR2 SVGIG (reference sequence). Here the CDR3 reads CAWSSTPGGTGGYTF. The CDR3, as DNA: TGTGCCTGGAGTTCCACGCCGGGGGGGACGGGTGGCTACACCTTC.

The chain employs TRBV9 and TRBJ2-3; TRBD1 agrees at 10 bases. V shed 3 bases and J 0 bases; nucleotides not matched to a gene: 4. The V gene's germline CDR1 is SGDLS and CDR2 YYNGEE. The CDR3 totals 16 residues. The CDR3 sequence: CASSGTGQGSTDTQYF. DNA for the CDR3: TGTGCCAGCAGCGGGACGGGACAGGGGAGCACAGATACGCAGTATTTT.

This clone turned up a few times. This chain uses TRBV30 with TRBJ1-2; D perhaps matches TRBD1 (6 bases). This CDR3 has 14 residues. V dropped 6 bases and J dropped 4 bases, with 18 bases sitting between them. Per the germline V gene, CDR1 is GTSNPN and CDR2 is SVGIG (reference sequence). The CDR3 coding sequence is TGTGCCTGCCCACCGAGGACAGTCCCCTATGGCTACACCTTC. As protein: CACPPRTVPYGYTF.

This clone was seen a few times. The chain is built from TRBV7-2 and TRBJ2-3; possible D gene TRBD1, 6 bases. Germline V gene data show CDR1 as SGHTA and CDR2 as FQGNSA. With 1 base removed from V and 1 base from J, the gap between germline ends came to 9 bases. The CDR3 consists of 15 residues. As DNA, the CDR3 is TGTGCCAGCAGCTTAGGGCCAGGGGGCACAGATACGCAGTATTTT. It specifies CASSLGPGGTDTQYF. The entire variable domain, with the rest obtained from reference TRBV7-2 and TRBJ2-3, is as follows: GAGVSQSPSNKVTEKGKDVELRCDPISGHTALYWYRQSLGQGLEFLIYFQGNSAPDKSGLPSDRFSAERTGGSVSTLTIQRTQQEDSAVYLCASSLGPGGTDTQYFGPGTRLTVL.

Concerning this clone itself: An end of the junction differs from the germline gene, which may be a read error. This sequence joins TRBV7-9 and TRBJ2-7, with TRBD1 identical over 12 bases. The CDR3 extends over 15 amino acids. Looked up from germline, CDR1 is SEHNR and CDR2 is FQNEAQ (reference sequence). The CDR3 DNA follows: TGTTCCAGCAGCTTACCCCGGGACAGGGGGCTCGAGCAGTACTTC. This gives the protein CSSSLPRDRGLEQYF.

V is TRBV11-1 and J is TRBJ2-7, with a weak D call TRBD2 (7 bases). Trimming left V 4 bases short and J 0 bases short, with 13 bases between. This CDR3 comprises 15 residues. Germline CDR1 is SGHAT and CDR2 is FQDESV (reference sequence). The CDR3: CASSSTGGRSYEQYF. CDR3 DNA: TGTGCCAGCAGCTCTACCGGGGGGCGCTCCTACGAGCAGTACTTC.

The chain uses TRBV30 and TRBJ1-2; TRBD1 aligns across 7 bases. J lost 4 bases, V lost 2 bases, and 7 bases had no gene match. Germline lookup yields CDR1 GTSNPN and CDR2 SVGIG (reference sequence). The CDR3 runs to 14 residues. CDR3 DNA sequence: TGTGCCTGGAGTCAGGACAGGACAACCTATGGCTACACCTTC. This codes for CAWSQDRTTYGYTF.

This rearrangement joins TRBV18 to TRBJ1-2; maybe TRBD1 (5 bases). The CDR3 has 15 residues. CDR1 and CDR2 from the germline V gene are KGHSH and LQKENI. V gave up 3 bases and J gave up 4 bases, with 15 bases separating them. CDR3 in amino acids: CASSPTLGGTYGYTF. The CDR3 nucleotides are TGTGCCAGCTCACCGACCCTCGGGGGAACCTATGGCTACACCTTC.

Only one count was recorded for this clone. This chain connects TRBV7-9 to TRBJ2-5; TRBD2 aligns across 13 bases. This CDR3 spans 15 amino acids. Germline V gives CDR1 SEHNR, CDR2 FQNEAQ (reference sequence). Trimming removed 5 bases from V and 3 bases from J; junction bases left unmatched: 3. DNA for the CDR3: TGTGCCAGCAGCCCAGGACTAGCGGGAGAAGAGACCCAGTACTTC. Translating gives CASSPGLAGEETQYF.

This chain links TRBV18 with TRBJ1-4; 7 bases are shared with TRBD1. V shed 1 base, J shed 4 bases, and the junction held 6 bases outside the gene matches. The length of the CDR3 is 16 residues. Germline CDR1 and CDR2: KGHSH and LQKENI. The CDR3 reads CASSPRLGDSNEKLFF. CDR3 bases: TGTGCCAGCTCACCACGGTTAGGGGACAGTAATGAAAAACTGTTTTTT. The full variable domain, rest sourced from reference TRBV18 and TRBJ1-4, is NAGVMQNPRHLVRRRGQEARLRCSPMKGHSHVYWYRQLPEEGLKFMVYLQKENIIDESGMPKERFSAEFPKEGPSILRIQQVVRGDSAAYFCASSPRLGDSNEKLFFGSGTQLSVL.